This TCR beta chain appears in the sequencing data of a study of T cells in tuberculosis (dated by TCRdb to 2016 to 2019). Looking at the study overall: To characterize T cells specific for the mycobacterial lipid antigen glucose monomycolate (GMM), the study used CD1B tetramers together with high-throughput TCR immunosequencing. In a South African clinical cohort, IGRA-negative adolescents, IGRA-positive adolescents with latent tuberculosis and adults with active tuberculosis were compared, with 9 to 10 people in each group. The study at large found these results: Compared with IGRA-negative controls, TCR-alpha repertoires from active tuberculosis had smaller mean NN-distances to GMM-specific TCRs, which suggests that these TCRs underwent clonal expansion. Clinical samples were chosen by availability of cryopreserved specimens, and active tuberculosis cases were adults while controls were adolescents. Smaller NN-distances were partly driven by shorter CDR3-alpha lengths in active tuberculosis patients, and statistical significance was not reached for the TCR-beta difference. A classifier using the diverse GMM-specific repertoire reached approximately 90% accuracy (AUROC 0.85 to 0.9), compared with more than 55% accuracy using GEM motif frequencies.

The immunoSEQ multiplex PCR assay was used to generate TCR libraries, with TCR-beta and/or TCR-alpha/delta assays applied to each sample. Amplified TCR libraries were sequenced on the Illumina high-throughput platform. Regarding the original processing steps: Clustering and dimensionality reduction were performed using pairwise TCRdist distances among GMM-specific receptors from ex vivo sorted or in vitro expanded T cells. Each clinical repertoire received a mean NN-distance score, defined as the average TCRdist to the nearest 10% of tetramer-positive reference sequences. GEM TCR motif frequency was computed as the fraction of unique TCRs matching known GEM sequences by V/J usage and CDR3 length. Linear discriminant analysis with leave-one-out cross-validation, implemented in scikit-learn, was used to classify active tuberculosis. TCRdb provides this immuneACCESS table in a form limited to in-frame rearrangements. Some clones are lacking; in checked studies, under half of them reflect an unresolved V gene, and why the rest are absent is not known. The V and J calls and clone size are taken from that table; D and trimming were inferred from the DNA. The sample table lists about 36,000 clones, 93% of them with a count of one. The ten largest account for 6.5% to 9% of the sample.

Note on this clone: Its antigen remains unidentified. No per-base quality is available; no much larger clone lies one base away.

At study entry, adolescents were screened for latent tuberculosis infection by tuberculin skin test and QuantiFERON-TB GOLD In-Tube IGRA. Immunosequencing was performed on unsorted cryopreserved PBMC and covered around 94,000 T cells per clinical donor on average. Eleven high schools in the Worcester region of the Western Cape, South Africa, served as enrollment sites for adolescents aged 12 to 18 years. Some ten M. tuberculosis-infected and some ten uninfected adolescents were selected with matching for age and sex. For the adolescents, PBMC were isolated by density centrifugation from freshly drawn heparinized blood and then cryopreserved. Material: PBMCs. The TCR comes from a donor under 30 with latent tuberculosis or without tuberculosis infection.

The nucleotides read TGTGCCAGCAGCCGGGACAGTCACTATGGCTACACCTTC. Translated, it reads CASSRDSHYGYTF. The V and J segments used are TRBV5-6 and TRBJ1-2, with 7 bases aligning to TRBD1. Ends trimmed: V by 4 bases, J by 3 bases; bases unmatched to a gene: 3. The CDR3 has 13 amino acids, counting the end cysteine and phenylalanine. Only the CDR3 portion is preserved as DNA: 39 bases, with reading frame beginning at the first base. CDR1 and CDR2, per the germline V gene, are SGHDT and YYEEEE.